This passage covers 28 T cell receptor beta chains from one sample sequenced in a study of glioma-infiltrating T cells. Amplification of TCR alpha and beta CDR3 regions from RNA used iRepertoire nested multiplex PCR. One entry per CDR3 protein results from TCRdb running MiXCR on the multiplex PCR reads. This sample has over 130,000 distinct CDR3 sequences, with about two fifths found just once. The sequencing sample was made of glioma tissue, nonneoplastic brain tissue, or PBMCs (not recorded which). The origin of the receptors is a human donor with low-grade glioma or glioblastoma, undergoing nonglioma brain surgery, or in good health (not recorded which).

Notes on this clonotype: Being one base from a much bigger clone, this may be a read error. This chain connects TRBV27 to TRBJ2-3, with TRBD2 matching 7 bases. The germline V gene encodes CDR1 MNHEY and CDR2 SMNVEV (reference sequence). The V and J ends lost 2 bases and 5 bases, in that order; junction bases with no gene match: 10. The CDR3 consists of 16 residues. DNA of the CDR3: TGTGCCAGCAGTTTAGAAGGACTAGAGGGCATAGATACGCAGTATTTT. Translation: CASSLEGLEGIDTQYF.

V is TRBV6-1 and J is TRBJ1-5; D unresolved. The CDR3 is 15 amino acids. Germline V gene sequence: CDR1 MNHNS, CDR2 SASEGT. V lost 8 bases and J 9 bases, leaving 23 bases between the germline ends. The CDR3, as DNA: TGTGCCAGCCGGGCTTTGGGCAGGACGGCCTTGCCCCAGCATTTT. Amino acids: CASRALGRTALPQHF.

Here the CDR3 reads CATSDLNEMGSQADTQYF. CDR3 DNA sequence: TGTGCCACCAGTGATTTGAATGAGATGGGGAGTCAAGCAGATACGCAGTATTTT. The rearrangement uses TRBV24-1 and TRBJ2-3; TRBD2 might be the D (5 bases). The V gene's germline CDR1 is KGHDR and CDR2 SFDVKD. With 0 bases removed from V and 4 bases from J, the gap between germline ends came to 19 bases. The length of the CDR3 is 18 residues.

V and J are TRBV11-2 and TRBJ1-5, with D unclear. V was trimmed by 2 bases and J by 7 bases, leaving 15 bases between them. In germline, CDR1 is SGHAT, CDR2 FQNNGV. The CDR3 extends over 15 amino acids. In DNA form, the CDR3 reads TGTGCCAGCAGCTTATCGTCAGTCGAGAGCCAGCCCCAGCATTTT. Amino acid sequence: CASSLSSVESQPQHF.

This clonotype has a handful of counts. The genes are TRBV27 and TRBJ2-4; 9 bases are a match to TRBD2. Germline V gene sequence: CDR1 MNHEY, CDR2 SMNVEV (reference sequence). Trimming removed 4 bases from V and 8 bases from J; junction bases left unmatched: 12. This CDR3 has 16 residues. CDR3 sequence: CASSSTLAGSFDIQYF. CDR3 DNA: TGTGCCAGCAGTTCGACGCTAGCGGGAAGTTTTGACATTCAGTACTTC.

In DNA, the CDR3 is TGTGCCAGCAGCCAGGCTAGCGGGGGGCCCCGTGGGACCCAGTACTTC. It is translated as CASSQASGGPRGTQYF. V is TRBV13 and J is TRBJ2-5; 11 positions match TRBD2. Germline CDR1 is PRHDT and CDR2 is FYEKMQ (reference sequence). Losses at the gene ends were 5 bases for V and 7 bases for J; bases not matched to a gene: 12. The CDR3 is made up of 16 amino acids.

This chain links TRBV6-1 with TRBJ1-1; maybe TRBD1 (5 bases). Trimming took 6 bases from V and 6 from J, leaving 20 bases between them. Germline CDR1 MNHNS, CDR2 SASEGT. This CDR3 is 15 amino acids long. The CDR3 DNA sequence: TGTGCCAGCAGCAGTCTAGACAGAATGTACTCTGAAGCTTTCTTT. It specifies CASSSLDRMYSEAFF.

This clonotype was picked up a small number of times. This chain's CDR3 is CASSPTQGPYEQYF. In DNA form, the CDR3 reads TGTGCCAGCAGTCCGACACAGGGACCATACGAGCAGTACTTC. This chain connects TRBV27 to TRBJ2-7, with a weak D call TRBD1 (6 bases). Germline CDR1 is MNHEY and CDR2 is SMNVEV (reference sequence). The CDR3 length is 14 residues. Trimming took 5 bases from V and 4 from J, leaving 15 bases between them.

This clonotype was seen a few times. The junction departs from germline at one end; a sequencing error may be responsible. The chain carries TRBV7-2 and TRBJ1-6; possibly TRBD1 for D (5 bases). The CDR3 has 16 residues. Germline V gene lookup returns CDR1 SGHTA and CDR2 FQGNSA. CDR3 DNA sequence: TGTGCCCGCAGCTTATCGACACAGGTGCCTAATTCACCCCTCCACTTT. Protein sequence: CARSLSTQVPNSPLHF.

This clonotype was recorded only once. Likely a read error: the CDR3 ends without its conserved phenylalanine or tryptophan. The CDR3 spells CSARDNRETQYL. The CDR3 DNA is TGCAGTGCTAGAGATAATAGGGAGACCCAGTACCTC. The V and J genes are TRBV20-1 and TRBJ2-5; no definite D call. The CDR3 has 12 residues. V lost 0 bases to trimming and J lost 5 bases, with 7 bases between them. Germline CDR1 is DFQATT and CDR2 is SNEGSKA (reference sequence).

This clonotype was seen more than once but under ten times. The chain recombines TRBV20-1 with TRBJ2-5, with 13 bases matching TRBD2. V lost 2 bases and J lost 5; bases outside the gene matches: 5. Germline V lookup: CDR1 DFQATT, CDR2 SNEGSKA (reference sequence). The CDR3 covers 15 residues. In nucleotides, the CDR3 is TGCAGTGCTAGAAAACTAGCGGGAGGGCCGGAGACCCAGTACTTC. As protein: CSARKLAGGPETQYF.

This clonotype was counted only a few times. An end of the junction does not agree with germline; a read error may underlie this. The V gene is TRBV5-1, the J gene TRBJ1-1, with unresolved D. This CDR3 has 13 residues. Germline assignment: CDR1 SGHRS and CDR2 YFSETQ. CDR3: CASSLELNTEAFF. Here the CDR3 DNA reads TGTGCCAGCAGCTTAGAGTTGAACACTGAAGCTTTCTTT.

V and J are TRBV6-1 and TRBJ1-2, with unresolved D. From germline, CDR1 is MNHNS and CDR2 SASEGT. CDR3 length: 13 amino acids. The germline V and J ends were trimmed by 3 bases and 4 bases, with 9 bases remaining between them. The CDR3 DNA reads TGTGCCAGCAGTGAGGATCAGTTCTATGGCTACACCTTC. It is translated as CASSEDQFYGYTF.

As for this clonotype: One end of the junction varies from germline; a read error may be responsible. V and J are TRBV15 and TRBJ1-1; TRBD1 aligns across 8 bases. Germline V gene lookup returns CDR1 LNHNV and CDR2 YYDKDF (reference sequence). The CDR3 totals 17 residues. CDR3 nucleotides: TGTGCCACCACCAGAGACCCAGGGGGCAGTGGGGGCACTGAAGCTTTCTTT. Residues: CATTRDPGGSGGTEAFF.

Worth noting for this clonotype: One end of the junction varies from germline; a read error may be responsible. The V call is TRBV4-1, the J call TRBJ2-1; TRBD2 is a possible D gene (5 bases). The CDR3 runs to 13 residues. The germline CDR1 and CDR2 sequences are MGHRA and YSYEKL. The CDR3 DNA is TGTGCCAGCAGCCAAGATAGAGCCCTAGCCCAGTTCTTC. This translates into CASSQDRALAQFF.

Notes on this clonotype: This may stem from a read error, because a much larger clone lies one nucleotide away. This chain connects TRBV25-1 to TRBJ1-2; D may be TRBD1 (6 bases). Deletions cut 5 bases from V and 4 bases from J, with 11 bases between. The CDR3 consists of 13 residues. Germline loops: CDR1 MGHDK, CDR2 SYGVNS. The CDR3 protein is CASSLNRVYGYTF. The CDR3 nucleotides read TGTGCCAGCAGTTTAAACAGGGTCTATGGCTACACCTTC.

This clonotype was recorded many times. The chain joins TRBV6-1 to TRBJ2-3, with 11 bases aligning to TRBD2. The CDR3 consists of 16 residues. The V gene end was trimmed by 6 bases and the J gene end by 1 base; junction bases not matched to a gene: 6. Germline CDR1 reads MNHNS; CDR2 reads SASEGT. The CDR3 region has the DNA TGTGCCAGCAGCCTGATACTAGCGGGAGGCACAGATACGCAGTATTTT. It translates to CASSLILAGGTDTQYF.

This clonotype was detected a few times. The V call is TRBV6-1, the J call TRBJ2-2, with 9 bases fitting TRBD1. Germline V gene sequence: CDR1 MNHNS, CDR2 SASEGT. Unmatched junction bases numbered 8, after V lost 5 bases and J lost 4 bases. This CDR3 spans 16 amino acids. The CDR3 loop is CASSPRTGASTGELFF. The CDR3 DNA follows: TGTGCCAGCAGTCCCCGGACAGGGGCGTCCACCGGGGAGCTGTTTTTT.

The chain joins TRBV2 to TRBJ2-1; possibly TRBD1 for D (5 bases). Germline V gene sequence: CDR1 SNHLY, CDR2 FYNNEI. The length of the CDR3 is 13 residues. V lost 7 bases to trimming and J lost 5 bases, with 12 bases between them. CDR3 region: CASNSGSDNEQFF. DNA of the CDR3: TGTGCCAGCAACTCAGGGTCGGACAATGAGCAGTTCTTC.

The chain joins TRBV7-2 to TRBJ1-1; D gene uncertain. This CDR3 has 15 residues. Germline V lookup: CDR1 SGHTA, CDR2 FQGNSA. The ends were cut back, 0 bases at V and 3 bases at J, with 11 bases in the middle. The CDR3 loop reads CASSLAQGYYTEAFF. The CDR3 DNA reads TGTGCCAGCAGCTTAGCCCAAGGGTATTACACTGAAGCTTTCTTT.

The rearrangement links TRBV20-1 to TRBJ2-7; TRBD2 matches at 14 bases. Germline values: CDR1 DFQATT, CDR2 SNEGSKA (reference sequence). The V and J ends lost 3 bases and 6 bases, in that order; junction bases with no gene match: 4. This CDR3 spans 14 amino acids. The chain's CDR3 is CSARRLAGGSEQYF. The CDR3 bases are TGCAGTGCTAGGAGACTAGCGGGAGGGAGCGAGCAGTACTTC.

The chain is built from TRBV27 and TRBJ2-7; D might be TRBD2 (6 bases). This CDR3 comprises 14 residues. Germline CDR1 is MNHEY and CDR2 is SMNVEV (reference sequence). Trimming took 4 bases from V and 2 from J, leaving 12 bases between them. The CDR3 DNA is TGTGCCAGCAGTTACCTGGCGGGGCCCTACGAGCAGTACTTC. Amino acids: CASSYLAGPYEQYF.

Ten or more counts support this clonotype. The chain has TRBV20-1 and TRBJ2-1, with D perhaps TRBD2 (5 bases). The germline V gene has CDR1 DFQATT and CDR2 SNEGSKA (reference sequence). This CDR3 comprises 13 residues. Trimming left V 1 base short and J 4 bases short, with 8 bases between. CDR3 coding DNA: TGCAGTGCTAGAGGACTACTATACAATGAGCAGTTCTTC. Its translation: CSARGLLYNEQFF.

The J gene is TRBJ2-5, the V gene TRBV7-2; the D is unclear. V was cut by 5 bases and J by 9 bases, with 13 bases left in between. Germline V lookup: CDR1 SGHTA, CDR2 FQGNSA. CDR3 length equals 12 residues. The CDR3 nucleotides read TGTGCCAGCAGCCAACTTGGATTGGCCCAGTACTTC. Translating it yields CASSQLGLAQYF. The complete variable domain, with remaining parts taken from reference TRBV7-2 and TRBJ2-5, reads GAGVSQSPSNKVTEKGKDVELRCDPISGHTALYWYRQSLGQGLEFLIYFQGNSAPDKSGLPSDRFSAERTGGSVSTLTIQRTQQEDSAVYLCASSQLGLAQYFGPGTRLLVL.

This clonotype was detected once. V is TRBV9 and J is TRBJ2-1, with a possible D match to TRBD2 (5 bases). CDR3 length equals 14 residues. Deletions cut 3 bases from V and 9 bases from J, with 16 bases between. Germline CDR1 reads SGDLS; CDR2 reads YYNGEE. The CDR3: CASSAVLGSGEQFF. The CDR3 region has the DNA TGTGCCAGCAGCGCCGTCCTAGGCAGCGGTGAGCAGTTCTTC.

In this sample, this clonotype turned up a few times. The chain couples TRBV6-2 or TRBV6-3 to TRBJ2-2; the match to TRBD1 covers 9 bases. V lost 6 bases to trimming and J lost 2 bases; unmatched junction nucleotides: 16. The CDR3 is made up of 19 amino acids. Germline CDR1 is MNHEY and CDR2 is SVGEGT. This CDR3 is CASSLAPGQGGVNTGELFF. CDR3 bases: TGTGCCAGCAGCCTCGCTCCGGGACAGGGAGGGGTCAACACCGGGGAGCTGTTTTTT.

The chain recombines TRBV15 with TRBJ1-1, with D hard to call. Germline assignment: CDR1 LNHNV and CDR2 YYDKDF (reference sequence). The CDR3 spans 15 residues. Trimming pared 4 bases from V and 2 bases from J, leaving 14 bases between. The CDR3 reads CATSTLTDLNTEAFF. The CDR3 nucleotides read TGTGCCACCAGCACCCTGACTGACTTAAACACTGAAGCTTTCTTT.

The chain uses TRBV20-1 and TRBJ1-2; 7 nucleotides agree with TRBD1. Trimming took 0 bases from V and 3 from J; bases not matched to a gene: 16. The CDR3 totals 18 residues. Germline V gene sequence: CDR1 DFQATT, CDR2 SNEGSKA (reference sequence). The CDR3 DNA reads as TGCAGTGCTAGAGAGAATATCCAGTTTAGAGGGGGCCACTATGGCTACACCTTC. It yields the protein CSARENIQFRGGHYGYTF.